What follows are 20 T cell receptor beta chains derived from one specimen sequenced in a study of T cells in Graves' hyperthyroidism and ophthalmopathy. The investigators amplified TCR beta CDR3 regions from RNA transcripts. In the first-round RT-PCR of the TCR CDR3, the HTBI primer set was used. TCRdb called the multiplex PCR reads again in MiXCR, with one record for every CDR3 protein. The sample shows a few hundred thousand distinct CDR3 sequences, approximately 44% of them seen only once. Material for sequencing was peripheral blood or thyroid tissue (not recorded which). Source of these receptors: an adult woman with Graves' disease, either hyperthyroidism or ophthalmopathy (not recorded which).

This clonotype showed up just a few times. The rearrangement uses TRBV7-2 and TRBJ1-3; 8 bases match TRBD1. This CDR3 region has 16 residues. From germline, CDR1 is SGHTA and CDR2 FQGNSA. V lost 5 bases and J lost 0; bases outside the gene matches: 6. CDR3 in DNA: TGTGCCAGCAGCAGACAGGGGCTCCTCTCTGGAAACACCATATATTTT. This sequence encodes CASSRQGLLSGNTIYF.

This clonotype turned up a few times. The chain joins TRBV29-1 to TRBJ2-7, with D hard to call. The V end lost 3 bases, the J end lost 2 bases, and 14 bases lay between the germline ends. CDR1 is SQVTM and CDR2 is ANQGSEA in the germline V gene. The CDR3 covers 14 residues. CDR3 nucleotides: TGCAGCGTTGAGGCCCTGGACGGCACCTACGAGCAGTACTTC. It yields the protein CSVEALDGTYEQYF.

At least ten counts were recorded for this clonotype. The chain has TRBV20-1 and TRBJ2-5; D tentatively reads TRBD1 or TRBD2 (5 bases each). The germline gives CDR1 DFQATT, CDR2 SNEGSKA (reference sequence). Trimming took 3 bases from V and 5 from J, leaving 16 bases between them. The CDR3 runs 14 residues. The CDR3 nucleotides are TGCAGTGCTAGTGGGGGAACCCTCGGGGAGACCCAGTACTTC. It translates to CSASGGTLGETQYF.

The chain carries TRBV10-2 and TRBJ1-1; no reliable D call. The germline V gene has CDR1 WSHSY and CDR2 SAAADI. V was trimmed by 6 bases and J by 3 bases, leaving 5 bases between them. The CDR3 loop spans 11 amino acids. Here the CDR3 reads CASSADTEAFF. In nucleotides, the CDR3 is TGCGCCAGCAGCGCCGACACTGAAGCTTTCTTT.

V gene TRBV7-9 combines with J gene TRBJ2-1; no reliable D call. CDR3 length: 12 residues. The germline V and J ends were trimmed by 5 bases and 10 bases, with 12 bases remaining between them. CDR1 and CDR2 from the germline V gene are SEHNR and FQNEAQ (reference sequence). Here the CDR3 DNA reads TGTGCCAGCAGCCCCACACGATGGGAGCAGTTCTTC. Encoded protein: CASSPTRWEQFF. Combining the CDR3 with reference TRBV7-9 and TRBJ2-1 gives the whole variable domain DTGVSQNPRHKITKRGQNVTFRCDPISEHNRLYWYRQTLGQGPEFLTYFQNEAQLEKSRLLSDRFSAERPKGSFSTLEIQRTEQGDSAMYLCASSPTRWEQFFGPGTRLTVL.

J is TRBJ1-1 and V is TRBV28; D not certain. The V gene's germline CDR1 is MDHEN and CDR2 SYDVKM. V lost 5 bases and J 0 bases, leaving 7 bases between the germline ends. There are 13 residues in the CDR3. In DNA, the CDR3 is TGTGCCAGCAGTGACGACATGAACACTGAAGCTTTCTTT. This codes for CASSDDMNTEAFF.

The table lists this clonotype with many counts. The gene calls are TRBV10-3 and TRBJ2-5; D remains ambiguous. The V gene lost 0 bases and the J gene lost 4 bases, with 15 bases spanning the gap. Germline V gene lookup returns CDR1 ENHRY and CDR2 SYGVKD. This CDR3 comprises 16 residues. CDR3 loop: CAISESSVSLGETQYF. CDR3 sequence (DNA): TGTGCCATCAGTGAGTCATCGGTCTCCCTCGGAGAGACCCAGTACTTC.

Note on this clonotype: In this CDR3 the conserved last residue, phenylalanine or tryptophan, is missing, so a read error is likely. Because the CDR3's place on the DNA is in doubt, the DNA is left out and the CDR3 is given as listed by TCRdb. The rearrangement uses TRBV2 and TRBJ1-4; TRBD1 reflects the table's D call only, with no check against the DNA. Ends included, the CDR3 has 10 residues. Looked up from germline, CDR1 is SNHLY and CDR2 is FYNNEI. This chain's CDR3 is CASSEARGNY.

There are a few counts of this clonotype. The chain has TRBV10-3 and TRBJ1-5; D uncertain. CDR3 length: 14 amino acids. The V gene lost 4 bases and the J gene lost 5 bases, with 12 bases spanning the gap. The V gene's germline CDR1 is ENHRY and CDR2 SYGVKD. DNA for the CDR3: TGTGCCATCAGTGCAGATTTCGGGTATCAGCCCCAGCATTTT. The encoded protein is CAISADFGYQPQHF.

The sample holds many counts of this clonotype. The chain combines TRBV7-6 with TRBJ2-2; tentatively, D is TRBD1 (7 bases). The CDR3 runs 16 residues. Trimming removed 5 bases at V and 2 bases at J, with 15 bases between. Germline-derived CDR1 and CDR2 are SGHVS and FNYEAQ. CDR3 loop: CASSPNRGLNTGELFF. The CDR3 region has the DNA TGTGCCAGCAGCCCTAACAGGGGACTCAACACCGGGGAGCTGTTTTTT.

The genes are TRBV7-2 and TRBJ1-1; D gene ambiguous. Trimming took off 0 bases at V and 4 bases at J, with 9 bases between the two ends. Germline values: CDR1 SGHTA, CDR2 FQGNSA. This CDR3 comprises 14 residues. This CDR3 is CASSLAGKSTEAFF. The DNA of the CDR3 is TGTGCCAGCAGCTTAGCCGGTAAGAGCACTGAAGCTTTCTTT. The whole variable domain, filled in from reference TRBV7-2 and TRBJ1-1, reads GAGVSQSPSNKVTEKGKDVELRCDPISGHTALYWYRQSLGQGLEFLIYFQGNSAPDKSGLPSDRFSAERTGGSVSTLTIQRTQQEDSAVYLCASSLAGKSTEAFFGQGTRLTVV.

This chain joins TRBV20-1 and TRBJ1-1; the D is unclear. Germline V gives CDR1 DFQATT, CDR2 SNEGSKA (reference sequence). V shed 4 bases and J shed 1 base, with 10 bases lying between them. CDR3 size: 13 residues. The CDR3 sequence is CSATRRWNTEAFF. CDR3 bases: TGCAGTGCTACTAGGCGGTGGAACACTGAAGCTTTCTTT.

The sample holds many counts of this clonotype. The V gene is TRBV5-8, the J gene TRBJ2-6; tentative D call: TRBD2 (6 bases). Trimming cost V 2 bases and J 2 bases, with 8 bases left between them. This CDR3 has 15 residues. Germline CDR1 SGHTS, CDR2 YDEGEE. CDR3: CASSFGSPGANVLTF. CDR3 nucleotides: TGTGCCAGCAGCTTCGGGAGTCCTGGGGCCAACGTCCTGACTTTC.

J is TRBJ1-4 and V is TRBV2; possible D gene TRBD1, 5 bases. Germline assignment: CDR1 SNHLY and CDR2 FYNNEI. The CDR3 totals 17 residues. V dropped 4 bases and J dropped 0 bases, with 15 bases sitting between them. The CDR3 here is CASSAQTATTTNEKLFF. The CDR3 bases are TGTGCCAGCAGTGCTCAGACAGCTACCACAACTAATGAAAAACTGTTTTTT.

This clonotype was observed at least ten times. The J gene is TRBJ1-1, the V gene TRBV20-1, with a possible D match to TRBD1 (5 bases). The germline V gene has CDR1 DFQATT and CDR2 SNEGSKA (reference sequence). CDR3 length: 13 residues. V was pared by 1 base and J by 4 bases, with 10 bases between. DNA of the CDR3: TGCAGTGCTAGAGGGGTGGGGGGCACTGAAGCTTTCTTT. Its protein is CSARGVGGTEAFF.

Of note for this clonotype: The junction does not match germline at one end; this may be a read error. The rearrangement links TRBV5-1 to TRBJ2-7; maybe TRBD2 (5 bases). The CDR3 runs to 13 residues. Germline V gives CDR1 SGHRS, CDR2 YFSETQ. CDR3 region: CASSLGLTYKQYF. The CDR3 DNA follows: TGCGCCAGCAGCTTGGGACTAACCTACAAGCAGTACTTC.

This clonotype was detected only a few times. CDR3 protein: CASRRTGRNQPQHF. CDR3 DNA sequence: TGTGCCAGCAGACGAACAGGGAGGAATCAGCCCCAGCATTTT. The gene calls are TRBV6-5 and TRBJ1-5; D perhaps matches TRBD1 (6 bases). CDR1 and CDR2 from the germline V gene are MNHEY and SVGAGI. The CDR3 consists of 14 residues. V lost 6 bases and J lost 4, with 13 bases in between.

On this clonotype: The CDR3 does not end in the conserved phenylalanine or tryptophan, so this is likely a read error. The limits of the CDR3 on the DNA are not certain, so only TCRdb's listed CDR3 is given. This chain uses TRBV7-8 with TRBJ1-1; no check of the table's D call, TRBD1, against the DNA was made. In germline, CDR1 is SGHVS, CDR2 FQNEAQ. The CDR3 contains 10 residues when both ends are counted. CDR3 region: CASSFGQAIS.

This clonotype was seen at least ten times. CDR3 sequence reads: CARGTAGTEAFF. The DNA for the CDR3 is TGTGCCAGGGGCACCGCGGGTACTGAAGCTTTCTTT. This chain connects TRBV10-3 to TRBJ1-1, with D tentatively TRBD1 (5 bases). Germline V gene sequence: CDR1 ENHRY, CDR2 SYGVKD. This CDR3 is built from 12 residues. V lost 10 bases to trimming and J lost 5 bases, with 14 bases between them.

With regard to this clonotype: A single base separates this from a much larger clone, so it may be a read error. The rearrangement joins TRBV30 to TRBJ1-1; D uncertain. The V and J ends lost 4 bases and 0 bases respectively, with 9 bases between them. CDR1 and CDR2 from the germline V gene are GTSNPN and SVGIG (reference sequence). The CDR3 loop spans 13 amino acids. CDR3 residues: CAWTGSLNTEAFF. Here the CDR3 DNA reads TGTGCCTGGACGGGGTCGTTGAACACTGAAGCTTTCTTT.